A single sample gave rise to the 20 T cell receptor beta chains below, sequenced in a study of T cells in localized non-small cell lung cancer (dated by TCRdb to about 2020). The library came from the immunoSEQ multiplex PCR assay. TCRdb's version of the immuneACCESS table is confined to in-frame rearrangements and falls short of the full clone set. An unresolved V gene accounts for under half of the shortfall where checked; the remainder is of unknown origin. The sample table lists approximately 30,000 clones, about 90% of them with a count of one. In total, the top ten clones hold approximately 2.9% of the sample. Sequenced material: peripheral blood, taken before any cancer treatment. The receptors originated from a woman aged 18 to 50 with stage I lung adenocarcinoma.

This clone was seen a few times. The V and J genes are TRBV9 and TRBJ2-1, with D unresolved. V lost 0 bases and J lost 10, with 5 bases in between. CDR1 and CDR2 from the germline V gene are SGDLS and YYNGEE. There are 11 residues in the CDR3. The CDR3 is CASSVGEEQFF. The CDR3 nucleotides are TGTGCCAGCAGCGTAGGTGAGGAGCAGTTCTTC.

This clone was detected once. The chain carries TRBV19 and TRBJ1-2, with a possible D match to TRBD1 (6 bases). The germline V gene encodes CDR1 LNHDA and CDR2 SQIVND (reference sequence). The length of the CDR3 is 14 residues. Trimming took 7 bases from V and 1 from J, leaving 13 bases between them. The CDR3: CASKPGQNNYGYTF. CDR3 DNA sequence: TGTGCCAGTAAGCCGGGACAAAATAACTATGGCTACACCTTC.

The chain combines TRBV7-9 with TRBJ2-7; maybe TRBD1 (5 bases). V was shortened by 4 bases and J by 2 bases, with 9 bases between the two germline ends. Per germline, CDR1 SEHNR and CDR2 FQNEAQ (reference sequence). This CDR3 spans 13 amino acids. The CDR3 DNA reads TGTGCCAGCAGCTCGCAGGGCCCCTACGAGCAGTACTTC. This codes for CASSSQGPYEQYF.

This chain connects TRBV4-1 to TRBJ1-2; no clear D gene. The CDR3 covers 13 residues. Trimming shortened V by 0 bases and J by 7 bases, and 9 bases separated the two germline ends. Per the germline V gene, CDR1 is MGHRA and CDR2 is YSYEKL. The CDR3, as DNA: TGCGCCAGCAGCCAAGAAGATTACACTGGCTACACCTTC. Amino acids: CASSQEDYTGYTF.

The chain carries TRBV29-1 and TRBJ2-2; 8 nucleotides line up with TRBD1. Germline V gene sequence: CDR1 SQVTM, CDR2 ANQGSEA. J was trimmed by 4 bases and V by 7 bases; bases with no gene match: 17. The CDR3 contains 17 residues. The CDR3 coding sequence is TGCAGCGCTGCCGACAGGGGTTTCGGAGGAGGCACCGGGGAGCTGTTTTTT. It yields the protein CSAADRGFGGGTGELFF.

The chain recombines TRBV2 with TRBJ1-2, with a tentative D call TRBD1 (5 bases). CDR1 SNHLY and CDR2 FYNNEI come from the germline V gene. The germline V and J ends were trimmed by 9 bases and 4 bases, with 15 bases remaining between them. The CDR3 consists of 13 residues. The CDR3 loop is CASGASTPYGYTF. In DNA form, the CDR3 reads TGTGCCAGTGGGGCGTCCACCCCCTATGGCTACACCTTC.

The CDR3 DNA reads as TGTGCCAGCTCACCACTCAGCGTCAATGAGCAGTTCTTC. Translating it yields CASSPLSVNEQFF. The chain has TRBV18 and TRBJ2-1, with D unclear. The CDR3 contains 13 residues. The V end lost 1 base, the J end lost 6 bases, and 7 bases lay between the germline ends. CDR1 and CDR2 from the germline V gene are KGHSH and LQKENI.

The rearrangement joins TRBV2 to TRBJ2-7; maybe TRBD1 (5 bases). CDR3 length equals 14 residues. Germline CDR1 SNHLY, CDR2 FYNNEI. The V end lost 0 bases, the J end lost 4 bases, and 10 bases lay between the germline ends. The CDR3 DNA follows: TGTGCCAGCAGTGAAGCGTTGGGGCGGTACGAGCAGTACTTC. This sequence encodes CASSEALGRYEQYF.

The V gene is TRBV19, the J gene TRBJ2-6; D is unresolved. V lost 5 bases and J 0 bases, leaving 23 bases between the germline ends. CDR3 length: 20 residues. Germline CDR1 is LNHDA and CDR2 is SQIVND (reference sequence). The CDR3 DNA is TGTGCCAGTAGTCCTCCGTCTACGGACCTCTTATTCTCTGGGGCCAACGTCCTGACTTTC. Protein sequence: CASSPPSTDLLFSGANVLTF. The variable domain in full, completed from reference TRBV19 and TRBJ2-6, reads DGGITQSPKYLFRKEGQNVTLSCEQNLNHDAMYWYRQDPGQGLRLIYYSQIVNDFQKGDIAEGYSVSREKKESFPLTVTSAQKNPTAFYLCASSPPSTDLLFSGANVLTFGAGSRLTVL.

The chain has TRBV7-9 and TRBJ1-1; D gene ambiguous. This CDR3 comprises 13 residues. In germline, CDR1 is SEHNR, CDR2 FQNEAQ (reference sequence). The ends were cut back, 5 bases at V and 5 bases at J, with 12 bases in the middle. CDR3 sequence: CASSQLQETEAFF. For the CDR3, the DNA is TGTGCCAGCAGCCAACTCCAAGAGACTGAAGCTTTCTTT. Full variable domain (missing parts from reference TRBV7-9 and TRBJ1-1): DTGVSQNPRHKITKRGQNVTFRCDPISEHNRLYWYRQTLGQGPEFLTYFQNEAQLEKSRLLSDRFSAERPKGSFSTLEIQRTEQGDSAMYLCASSQLQETEAFFGQGTRLTVV.

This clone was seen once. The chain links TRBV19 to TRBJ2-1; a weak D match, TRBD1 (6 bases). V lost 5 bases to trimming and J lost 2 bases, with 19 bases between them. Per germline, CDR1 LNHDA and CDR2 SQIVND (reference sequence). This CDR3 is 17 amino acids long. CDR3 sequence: CASSSGGLGGAYNEQFF. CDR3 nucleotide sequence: TGTGCCAGTAGTTCTGGGGGTTTAGGGGGTGCCTACAATGAGCAGTTCTTC.

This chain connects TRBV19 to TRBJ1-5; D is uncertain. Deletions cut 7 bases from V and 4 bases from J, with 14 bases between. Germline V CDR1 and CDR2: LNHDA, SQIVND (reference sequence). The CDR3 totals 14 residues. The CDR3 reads CASISRLGNQPQHF. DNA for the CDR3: TGTGCCAGTATTAGCAGGTTAGGTAATCAGCCCCAGCATTTT.

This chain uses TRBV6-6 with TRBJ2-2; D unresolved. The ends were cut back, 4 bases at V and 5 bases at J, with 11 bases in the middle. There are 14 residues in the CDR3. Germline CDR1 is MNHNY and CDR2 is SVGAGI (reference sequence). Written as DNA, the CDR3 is TGTGCCAGCAGTTCCCCGACCCAAACCGGGGAGCTGTTTTTT. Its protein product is CASSSPTQTGELFF.

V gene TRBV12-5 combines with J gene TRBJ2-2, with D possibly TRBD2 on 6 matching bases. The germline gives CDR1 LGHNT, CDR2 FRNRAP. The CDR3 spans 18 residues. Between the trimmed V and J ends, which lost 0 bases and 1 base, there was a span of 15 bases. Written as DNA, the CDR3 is TGTGCTAGTGGTTTGGTACGAGACGGCGGGGTGAACACCGGGGAGCTGTTTTTT. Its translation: CASGLVRDGGVNTGELFF. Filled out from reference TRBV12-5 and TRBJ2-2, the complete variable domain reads DARVTQTPRHKVTEMGQEVTMRCQPILGHNTVFWYRQTMMQGLELLAYFRNRAPLDDSGMPKDRFSAEMPDATLATLKIQPSEPRDSAVYFCASGLVRDGGVNTGELFFGEGSRLTVL.

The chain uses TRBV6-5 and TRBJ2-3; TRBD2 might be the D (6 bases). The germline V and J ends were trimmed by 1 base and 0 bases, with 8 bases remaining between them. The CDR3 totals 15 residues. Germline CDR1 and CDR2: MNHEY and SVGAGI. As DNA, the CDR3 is TGTGCCAGCAGTTACTATAGCGGTAGCACAGATACGCAGTATTTT. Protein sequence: CASSYYSGSTDTQYF.

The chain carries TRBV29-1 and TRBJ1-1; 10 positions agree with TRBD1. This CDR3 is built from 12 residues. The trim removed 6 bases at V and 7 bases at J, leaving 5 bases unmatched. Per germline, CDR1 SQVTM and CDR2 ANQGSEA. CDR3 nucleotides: TGCAGCGTCGACAGGGGGCTCAATGAAGCTTTCTTT. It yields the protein CSVDRGLNEAFF.

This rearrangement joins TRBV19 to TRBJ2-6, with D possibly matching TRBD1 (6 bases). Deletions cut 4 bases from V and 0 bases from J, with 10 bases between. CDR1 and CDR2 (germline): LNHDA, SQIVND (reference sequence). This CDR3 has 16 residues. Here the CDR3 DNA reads TGTGCCAGTAGTAACGACAGGAGCTCTGGGGCCAACGTCCTGACTTTC. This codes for CASSNDRSSGANVLTF.

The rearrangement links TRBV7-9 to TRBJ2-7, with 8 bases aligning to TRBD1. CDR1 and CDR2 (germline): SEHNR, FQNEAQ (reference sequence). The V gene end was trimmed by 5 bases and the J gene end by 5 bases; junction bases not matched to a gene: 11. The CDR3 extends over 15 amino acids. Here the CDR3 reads CASSEWTGLFDEQYF. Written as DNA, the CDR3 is TGTGCCAGCAGCGAATGGACAGGGCTGTTCGACGAGCAGTACTTC.

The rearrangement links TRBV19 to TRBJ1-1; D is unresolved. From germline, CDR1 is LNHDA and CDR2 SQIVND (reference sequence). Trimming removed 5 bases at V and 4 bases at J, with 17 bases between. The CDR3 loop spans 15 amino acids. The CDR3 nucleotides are TGTGCCAGTAGTCCCATTGCAGGTCGGGGCACTGAAGCTTTCTTT. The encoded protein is CASSPIAGRGTEAFF.

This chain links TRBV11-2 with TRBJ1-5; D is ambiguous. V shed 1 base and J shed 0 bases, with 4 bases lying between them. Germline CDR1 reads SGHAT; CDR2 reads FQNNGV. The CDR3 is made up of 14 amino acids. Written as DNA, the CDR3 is TGTGCCAGCAGCTTAGGTAGTAGCAATCAGCCCCAGCATTTT. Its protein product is CASSLGSSNQPQHF.